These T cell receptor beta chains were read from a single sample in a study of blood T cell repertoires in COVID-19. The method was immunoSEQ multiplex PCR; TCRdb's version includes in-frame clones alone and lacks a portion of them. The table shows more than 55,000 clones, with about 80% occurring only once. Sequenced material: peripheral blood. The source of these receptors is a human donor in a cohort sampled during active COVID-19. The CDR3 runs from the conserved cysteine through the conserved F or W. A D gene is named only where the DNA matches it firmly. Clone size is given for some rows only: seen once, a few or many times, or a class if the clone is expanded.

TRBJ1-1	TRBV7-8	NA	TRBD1	CASSPDRGRNTEAFF	TGTGCCAGCAGCCCGGACAGGGGACGGAACACTGAAGCTTTCTTT
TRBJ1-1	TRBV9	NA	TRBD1	CASSGSTGKYSEAFF	TGTGCCAGCAGCGGCTCGACAGGGAAATATTCTGAAGCTTTCTTT
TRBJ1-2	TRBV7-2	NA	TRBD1	CASSRDRAYGYTF	TGTGCCAGCAGCCGGGACAGGGCCTATGGCTACACCTTC
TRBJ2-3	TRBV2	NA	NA	CASSPPNPGHTDTQYF	TGTGCCAGCAGTCCTCCGAACCCTGGGCACACGGATACGCAGTATTTT
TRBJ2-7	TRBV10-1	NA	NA	CASSQQGRAYEQYF	TGCGCCAGCAGTCAGCAGGGGAGGGCCTACGAGCAGTACTTC
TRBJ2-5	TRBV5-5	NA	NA	CASSFGRTGTQETQYF	TGTGCCAGCAGCTTTGGGCGAACAGGGACCCAAGAGACCCAGTACTTC
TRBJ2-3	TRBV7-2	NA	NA	CASSYAGNTDTQYF	TGTGCCAGCAGCTACGCGGGGAACACAGATACGCAGTATTTT
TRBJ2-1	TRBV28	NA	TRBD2	CATQGLARNNEQFF	TGTGCCACACAGGGACTAGCGAGGAACAATGAGCAGTTCTTC
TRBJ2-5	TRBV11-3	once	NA	CASSLGSEGQETQYF	TGTGCCAGCAGCTTAGGCAGTGAGGGTCAAGAGACCCAGTACTTC
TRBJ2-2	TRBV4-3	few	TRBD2	CASSQDGVAGYTGELFF	TGCGCCAGCAGCCAAGATGGAGTAGCGGGGTACACCGGGGAGCTGTTTTTT
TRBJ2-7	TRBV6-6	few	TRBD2	CASSLTSGSIEQYF	TGTGCCAGCAGCCTAACTAGCGGCTCTATCGAGCAGTACTTC
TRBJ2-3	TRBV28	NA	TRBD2	CASRGGATDTQYF	TGTGCCAGCCGCGGGGGGGCCACAGATACGCAGTATTTT